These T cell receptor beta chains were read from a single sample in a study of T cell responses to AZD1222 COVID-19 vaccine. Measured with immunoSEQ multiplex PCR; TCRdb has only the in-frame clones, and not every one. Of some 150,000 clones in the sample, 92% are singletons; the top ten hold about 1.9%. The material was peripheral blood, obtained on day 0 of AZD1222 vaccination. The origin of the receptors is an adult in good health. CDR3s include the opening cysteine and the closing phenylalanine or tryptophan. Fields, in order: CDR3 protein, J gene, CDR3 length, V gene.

CDR3 protein: CASTTRGNTIYF
J gene: TRBJ1-3
CDR3 length: 12
V gene: TRBV6-5

CDR3 protein: CASSFGEGKAFF
J gene: TRBJ1-1
CDR3 length: 12
V gene: TRBV7-9

CDR3 protein: CSASPTGSNQPQHF
J gene: TRBJ1-5
CDR3 length: 14
V gene: TRBV20-1

CDR3 protein: CAWSEGQGPINSPLHF
J gene: TRBJ1-6
CDR3 length: 16
V gene: TRBV30

CDR3 protein: CASSRGSSYNSPLHF
J gene: TRBJ1-6
CDR3 length: 15
V gene: TRBV18

CDR3 protein: CASSVLAGGETQYF
J gene: TRBJ2-5
CDR3 length: 14
V gene: TRBV9

CDR3 protein: CASSIDRGNEQFF
J gene: TRBJ2-1
CDR3 length: 13
V gene: TRBV19

CDR3 protein: CASSLLGTGELFF
J gene: TRBJ2-2
CDR3 length: 13
V gene: TRBV7-9

CDR3 protein: CASSKTDYNEQFF
J gene: TRBJ2-1
CDR3 length: 13
V gene: TRBV19

CDR3 protein: CASSLVGTSGGSDTQYF
J gene: TRBJ2-3
CDR3 length: 17
V gene: TRBV5-1

CDR3 protein: CASSPSSYNEQFF
J gene: TRBJ2-1
CDR3 length: 13
V gene: TRBV5-1

CDR3 protein: CAQKHRANDYGYTF
J gene: TRBJ1-2
CDR3 length: 14
V gene: TRBV5-4

CDR3 protein: CASSPTSTSSGTQYF
J gene: TRBJ2-5
CDR3 length: 15
V gene: TRBV18

CDR3 protein: CASSSRDRNSPLHF
J gene: TRBJ1-6
CDR3 length: 14
V gene: TRBV18

CDR3 protein: CASSPGGLNQPQHF
J gene: TRBJ1-5
CDR3 length: 14
V gene: TRBV7-2

CDR3 protein: CASSFSGQPQHF
J gene: TRBJ1-5
CDR3 length: 12
V gene: TRBV11-2

CDR3 protein: CASSRGGSQPQHF
J gene: TRBJ1-5
CDR3 length: 13
V gene: TRBV18

CDR3 protein: CASNEGPITSPLHF
J gene: TRBJ1-6
CDR3 length: 14
V gene: TRBV5-1

CDR3 protein: CASSSTQGGFEAFF
J gene: TRBJ1-1
CDR3 length: 14
V gene: TRBV7-2

CDR3 protein: CASSRDRTGGSYEQYF
J gene: TRBJ2-7
CDR3 length: 16
V gene: TRBV7-8

CDR3 protein: CASSQDVAGVTDTQYF
J gene: TRBJ2-3
CDR3 length: 16
V gene: TRBV4-3

CDR3 protein: CASSYSPLGYSNQPQHF
J gene: TRBJ1-5
CDR3 length: 17
V gene: TRBV6-2/TRBV6-3

CDR3 protein: CASSPKGWNTIYF
J gene: TRBJ1-3
CDR3 length: 13
V gene: TRBV3-1/TRBV3-2

CDR3 protein: CASSVGAESSYEQYF
J gene: TRBJ2-7
CDR3 length: 15
V gene: TRBV9

CDR3 protein: CASSQERGVYGYTF
J gene: TRBJ1-2
CDR3 length: 14
V gene: TRBV4-1

CDR3 protein: CASCRNYGNTIYF
J gene: TRBJ1-3
CDR3 length: 13
V gene: TRBV2

CDR3 protein: CASSSVVGQGSSAGELFF
J gene: TRBJ2-2
CDR3 length: 18
V gene: TRBV11-3

CDR3 protein: CASSLVSGRYEQYF
J gene: TRBJ2-7
CDR3 length: 14
V gene: TRBV7-2

CDR3 protein: CASSPQTDTGELFF
J gene: TRBJ2-2
CDR3 length: 14
V gene: TRBV6-5

CDR3 protein: CASMSGGRQPQHF
J gene: TRBJ1-5
CDR3 length: 13
V gene: TRBV12-3/TRBV12-4

CDR3 protein: CASSLGVDTDTQYF
J gene: TRBJ2-3
CDR3 length: 14
V gene: TRBV5-1

CDR3 protein: CASKGSGGTDEQYF
J gene: TRBJ2-7
CDR3 length: 14
V gene: TRBV7-9

CDR3 protein: CASSPWGDEQFF
J gene: TRBJ2-1
CDR3 length: 12
V gene: TRBV7-2

CDR3 protein: CASSQYRAGDEKLFF
J gene: TRBJ1-4
CDR3 length: 15
V gene: TRBV4-2

CDR3 protein: CASRLDSDTYEQYF
J gene: TRBJ2-7
CDR3 length: 14
V gene: TRBV5-1

CDR3 protein: CASSLGGGYQETQYF
J gene: TRBJ2-5
CDR3 length: 15
V gene: TRBV11-3

CDR3 protein: CAISEPPPLGNEQFF
J gene: TRBJ2-1
CDR3 length: 15
V gene: TRBV10-3

CDR3 protein: CASSQSGPEETQYF
J gene: TRBJ2-5
CDR3 length: 14
V gene: TRBV11-2

CDR3 protein: CASSPLRGLNGELFF
J gene: TRBJ2-2
CDR3 length: 15
V gene: TRBV7-6

CDR3 protein: CASSYRSLNTEAFF
J gene: TRBJ1-1
CDR3 length: 14
V gene: TRBV6-2/TRBV6-3